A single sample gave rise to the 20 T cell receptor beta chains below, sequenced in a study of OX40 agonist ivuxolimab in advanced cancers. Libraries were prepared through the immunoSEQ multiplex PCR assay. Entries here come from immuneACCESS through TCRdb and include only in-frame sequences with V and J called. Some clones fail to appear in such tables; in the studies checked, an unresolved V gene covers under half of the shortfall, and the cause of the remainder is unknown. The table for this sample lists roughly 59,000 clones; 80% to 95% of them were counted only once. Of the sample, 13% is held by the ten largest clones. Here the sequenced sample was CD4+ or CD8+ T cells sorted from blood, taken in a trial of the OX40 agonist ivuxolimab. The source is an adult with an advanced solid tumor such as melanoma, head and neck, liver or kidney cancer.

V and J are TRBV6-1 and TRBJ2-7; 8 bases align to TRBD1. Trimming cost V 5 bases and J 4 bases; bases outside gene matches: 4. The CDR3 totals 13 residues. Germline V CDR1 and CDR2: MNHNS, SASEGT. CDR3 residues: CASSKQGVYEQYF. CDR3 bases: TGTGCCAGCAGTAAACAGGGGGTTTACGAGCAGTACTTC.

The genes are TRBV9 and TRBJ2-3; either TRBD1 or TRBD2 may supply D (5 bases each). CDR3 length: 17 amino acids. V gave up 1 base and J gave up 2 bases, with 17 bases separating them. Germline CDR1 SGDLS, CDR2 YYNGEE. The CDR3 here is CASSVQGPEGYTDTQYF. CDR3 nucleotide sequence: TGTGCCAGCAGCGTACAGGGACCAGAGGGCTACACAGATACGCAGTATTTT.

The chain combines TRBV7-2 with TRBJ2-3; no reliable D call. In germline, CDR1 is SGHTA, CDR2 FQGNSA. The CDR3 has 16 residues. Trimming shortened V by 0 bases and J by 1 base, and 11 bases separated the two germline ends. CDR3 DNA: TGTGCCAGCAGCTTAGCGTCTAGGGCGGGCACAGATACGCAGTATTTT. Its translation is CASSLASRAGTDTQYF.

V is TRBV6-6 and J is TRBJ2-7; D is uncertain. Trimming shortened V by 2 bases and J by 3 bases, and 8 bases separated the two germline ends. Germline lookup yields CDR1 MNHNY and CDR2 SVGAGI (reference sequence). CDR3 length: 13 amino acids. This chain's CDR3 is CASSYGSLYEQYF. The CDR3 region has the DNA TGTGCCAGCAGTTACGGATCTCTCTACGAGCAGTACTTC.

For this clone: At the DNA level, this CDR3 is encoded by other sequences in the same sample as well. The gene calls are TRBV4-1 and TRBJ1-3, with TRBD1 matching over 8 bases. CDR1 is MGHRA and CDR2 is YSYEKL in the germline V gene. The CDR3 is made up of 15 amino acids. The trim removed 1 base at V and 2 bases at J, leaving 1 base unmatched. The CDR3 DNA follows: TGCGCCAGCAGCCAAGTGACAGGGGCTGGAAACACCATATATTTT. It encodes CASSQVTGAGNTIYF.

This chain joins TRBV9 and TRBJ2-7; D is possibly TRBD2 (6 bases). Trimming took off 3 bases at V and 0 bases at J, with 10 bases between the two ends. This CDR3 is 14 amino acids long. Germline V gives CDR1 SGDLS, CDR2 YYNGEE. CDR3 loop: CASSAAAGSYEQYF. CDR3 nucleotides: TGTGCCAGCAGCGCCGCAGCGGGCTCCTACGAGCAGTACTTC. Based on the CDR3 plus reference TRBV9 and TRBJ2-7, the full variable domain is DSGVTQTPKHLITATGQRVTLRCSPRSGDLSVYWYQQSLDQGLQFLIQYYNGEERAKGNILERFSAQQFPDLHSELNLSSLELGDSALYFCASSAAAGSYEQYFGPGTRLTVT.

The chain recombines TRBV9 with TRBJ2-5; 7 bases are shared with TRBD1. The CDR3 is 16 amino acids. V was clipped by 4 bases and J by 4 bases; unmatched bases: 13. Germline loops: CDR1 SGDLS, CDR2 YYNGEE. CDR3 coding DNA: TGTGCCAGCAGCTCAGGACAGGCCCCCGTTCGAGAGACCCAGTACTTC. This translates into CASSSGQAPVRETQYF.

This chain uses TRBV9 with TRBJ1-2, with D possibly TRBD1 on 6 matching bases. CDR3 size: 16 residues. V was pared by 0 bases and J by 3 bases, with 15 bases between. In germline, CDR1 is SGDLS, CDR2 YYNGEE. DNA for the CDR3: TGTGCCAGCAGCGTAGCTACGGGGGGGCGGGACTATGGCTACACCTTC. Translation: CASSVATGGRDYGYTF.

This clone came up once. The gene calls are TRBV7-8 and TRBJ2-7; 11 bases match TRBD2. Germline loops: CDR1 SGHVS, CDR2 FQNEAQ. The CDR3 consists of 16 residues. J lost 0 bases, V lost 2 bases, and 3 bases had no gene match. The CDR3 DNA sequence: TGTGCCAGCAGCTTATTAACTAGCGGGAGCTCCTACGAGCAGTACTTC. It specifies CASSLLTSGSSYEQYF.

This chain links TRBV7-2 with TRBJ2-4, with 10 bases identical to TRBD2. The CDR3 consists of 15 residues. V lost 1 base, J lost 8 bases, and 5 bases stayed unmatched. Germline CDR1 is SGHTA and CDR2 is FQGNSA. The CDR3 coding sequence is TGTGCCAGCAGCTTAGAGCCTAGCGGGAGAGACATTCAGTACTTC. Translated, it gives CASSLEPSGRDIQYF.

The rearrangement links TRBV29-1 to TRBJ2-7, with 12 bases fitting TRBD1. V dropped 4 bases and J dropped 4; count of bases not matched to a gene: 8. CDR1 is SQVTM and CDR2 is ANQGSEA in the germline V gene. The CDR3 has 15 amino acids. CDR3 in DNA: TGCAGCGTTGGTAAGGGACAGGGGGCGATTTACGAGCAGTACTTC. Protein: CSVGKGQGAIYEQYF.

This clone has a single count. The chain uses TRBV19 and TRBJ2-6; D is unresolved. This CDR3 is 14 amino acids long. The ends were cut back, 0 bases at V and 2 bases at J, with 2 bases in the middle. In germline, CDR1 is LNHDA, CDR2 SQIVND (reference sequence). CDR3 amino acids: CASSIEPGANVLTF. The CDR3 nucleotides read TGTGCCAGTAGTATAGAGCCTGGGGCCAACGTCCTGACTTTC.

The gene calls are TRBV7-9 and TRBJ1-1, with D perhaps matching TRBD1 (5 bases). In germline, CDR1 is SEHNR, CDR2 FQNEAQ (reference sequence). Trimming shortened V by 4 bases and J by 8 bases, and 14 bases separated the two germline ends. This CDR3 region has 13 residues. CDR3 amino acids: CASSSINSGEAFF. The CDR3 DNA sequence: TGTGCCAGCAGCTCTATAAATTCAGGGGAAGCTTTCTTT.

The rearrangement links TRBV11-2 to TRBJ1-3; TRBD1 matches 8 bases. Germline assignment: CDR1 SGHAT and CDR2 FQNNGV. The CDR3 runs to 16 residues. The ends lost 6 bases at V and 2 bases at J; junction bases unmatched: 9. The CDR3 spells CASSKVGQVAGNTIYF. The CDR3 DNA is TGTGCCAGCAGTAAAGTGGGACAGGTAGCTGGAAACACCATATATTTT.

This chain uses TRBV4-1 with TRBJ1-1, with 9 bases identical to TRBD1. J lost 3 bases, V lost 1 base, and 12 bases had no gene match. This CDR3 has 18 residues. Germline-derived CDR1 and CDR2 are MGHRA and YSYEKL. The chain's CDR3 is CASSQVTRDRVGDTEAFF. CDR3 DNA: TGCGCCAGCAGCCAAGTGACCCGGGACAGGGTGGGGGACACTGAAGCTTTCTTT.

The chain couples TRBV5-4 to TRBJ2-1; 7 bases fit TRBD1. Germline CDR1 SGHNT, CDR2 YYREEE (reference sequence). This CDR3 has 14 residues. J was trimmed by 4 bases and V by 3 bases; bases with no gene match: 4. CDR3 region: CASSSGTDYNEQFF. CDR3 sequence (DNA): TGTGCCAGCAGCTCCGGGACAGATTACAATGAGCAGTTCTTC.

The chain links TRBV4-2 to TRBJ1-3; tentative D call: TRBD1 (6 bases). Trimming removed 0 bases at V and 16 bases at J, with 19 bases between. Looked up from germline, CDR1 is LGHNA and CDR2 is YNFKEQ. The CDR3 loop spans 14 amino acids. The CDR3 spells CASSQDAGARLKYF. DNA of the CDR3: TGTGCCAGCAGCCAAGACGCAGGGGCCCGTCTAAAGTATTTT.

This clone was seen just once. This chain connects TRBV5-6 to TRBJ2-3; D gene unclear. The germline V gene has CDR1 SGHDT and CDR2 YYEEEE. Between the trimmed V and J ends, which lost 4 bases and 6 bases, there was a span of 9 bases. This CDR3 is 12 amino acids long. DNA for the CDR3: TGTGCCAGCAGCCCACGAGGTGATACGCAGTATTTT. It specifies CASSPRGDTQYF. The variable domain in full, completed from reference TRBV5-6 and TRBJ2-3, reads DAGVTQSPTHLIKTRGQQVTLRCSPKSGHDTVSWYQQALGQGPQFIFQYYEEEERQRGNFPDRFSGHQFPNYSSELNVNALLLGDSALYLCASSPRGDTQYFGPGTRLTVL.

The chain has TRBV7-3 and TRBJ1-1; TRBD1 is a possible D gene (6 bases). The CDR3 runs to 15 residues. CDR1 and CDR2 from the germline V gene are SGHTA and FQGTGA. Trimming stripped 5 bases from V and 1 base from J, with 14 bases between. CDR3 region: CASSEPQGGNTEAFF. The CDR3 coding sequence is TGTGCCAGCAGCGAACCACAGGGTGGGAACACTGAAGCTTTCTTT.

CDR3 sequence (DNA): TGTGCCAGCAGCCCGAGGGACAATTCGTACCCTAAAGCTTTCTTT. Translation: CASSPRDNSYPKAFF. V gene TRBV14 combines with J gene TRBJ1-1, with TRBD1 as a possible D gene (6 bases). The germline gives CDR1 SGHDN, CDR2 FVKESK. Deletions cut 4 bases from V and 9 bases from J, with 21 bases between. The CDR3 extends over 15 amino acids. Full variable domain (missing parts from reference TRBV14 and TRBJ1-1): EAGVTQFPSHSVIEKGQTVTLRCDPISGHDNLYWYRRVMGKEIKFLLHFVKESKQDESGMPNNRFLAERTGGTYSTLKVQPAELEDSGVYFCASSPRDNSYPKAFFGQGTRLTVV.